The next 10 T cell receptor beta chains were all read from a single sample in a study of T cell therapy after organ transplantation (dated by TCRdb to 2018 to 2020). The sample's time point label, in plain terms: before start of T cell therapy. The method behind the library was the immunoSEQ multiplex PCR assay. TCRdb provides this immuneACCESS table in a form limited to in-frame rearrangements. Some clones are lacking; in checked studies, under half of them reflect an unresolved V gene, and why the rest are absent is not known. Within this sample are 40,000 to 60,000 clones, with approximately 94% of them counted one time only. In total, the top ten clones hold approximately 3.4% of the sample. Antigens for these TCRs are unknown. This sample comprised CD8+ T cells from blood, obtained before autologous CMV-specific T cell therapy. Source of these receptors: a human patient who had received a solid organ transplant and had CMV disease.

The V and J genes are TRBV11-3 and TRBJ2-1, with D possibly being TRBD1 or TRBD2 (5 bases each). V gave up 4 bases and J gave up 2 bases, with 15 bases separating them. The CDR3 has 16 residues. Germline V gives CDR1 SGHNT, CDR2 YENEEA. The CDR3 spells CASSSRAGTAYNEQFF. The CDR3 DNA reads TGTGCCAGCAGCTCCAGAGCCGGGACGGCCTACAATGAGCAGTTCTTC.

This clone was picked up one time. The chain is built from TRBV19 and TRBJ2-2; D is unclear. Germline V gene sequence: CDR1 LNHDA, CDR2 SQIVND (reference sequence). The V end lost 8 bases, the J end lost 6 bases, and 7 bases lay between the germline ends. The CDR3 loop spans 11 amino acids. The CDR3 nucleotides are TGTGCCAGTGGTCATTCCGGGGAGCTGTTTTTT. Translated: CASGHSGELFF.

This rearrangement joins TRBV7-9 to TRBJ1-4, with no clear D. CDR1 is SEHNR, CDR2 FQNEAQ, per germline (reference sequence). V lost 1 base and J lost 11, with 17 bases in between. This CDR3 region has 15 residues. This CDR3 is CASSLDGRERVKLFF. As DNA, the CDR3 is TGTGCCAGCAGCTTAGATGGGAGGGAACGGGTGAAACTGTTTTTT. Complete variable domain (other parts from reference TRBV7-9 and TRBJ1-4): DTGVSQNPRHKITKRGQNVTFRCDPISEHNRLYWYRQTLGQGPEFLTYFQNEAQLEKSRLLSDRFSAERPKGSFSTLEIQRTEQGDSAMYLCASSLDGRERVKLFFGSGTQLSVL.

This chain uses TRBV27 with TRBJ2-1; TRBD1 aligns across 11 bases. The junction had 8 bases not matched to a gene; V was cut back by 7 bases and J by 3 bases. The CDR3 totals 16 residues. The V gene's germline CDR1 is MNHEY and CDR2 SMNVEV (reference sequence). The CDR3 sequence: CASKTRTGGFYNEQFF. The DNA of the CDR3 is TGTGCCAGCAAGACCCGGACAGGGGGCTTCTACAATGAGCAGTTCTTC.

The chain has TRBV5-6 and TRBJ1-1; the D gene is possibly TRBD1 (5 bases). Per the germline V gene, CDR1 is SGHDT and CDR2 is YYEEEE. Trimming shortened V by 2 bases and J by 6 bases, and 17 bases separated the two germline ends. The CDR3 length is 15 residues. CDR3 coding DNA: TGTGCCAGCAGCTTTTCAGTTCAGGGAGGTCCTGAAGCTTTCTTT. Protein sequence: CASSFSVQGGPEAFF.

V is TRBV2 and J is TRBJ1-1; D unresolved. Germline V gene sequence: CDR1 SNHLY, CDR2 FYNNEI. CDR3 length: 13 amino acids. Trimming pared 3 bases from V and 2 bases from J, leaving 7 bases between. The chain's CDR3 is CASSDGGNTEAFF. CDR3 in DNA: TGTGCCAGCAGTGACGGCGGTAACACTGAAGCTTTCTTT.

The J gene is TRBJ2-1, the V gene TRBV5-1; D is possibly TRBD2 (5 bases). The CDR3 is 14 amino acids. Between the trimmed V and J ends, which lost 4 bases and 6 bases, there was a span of 14 bases. Germline CDR1 and CDR2: SGHRS and YFSETQ. The CDR3 DNA reads as TGCGCCAGCAGCCCGACTCGACGGGGCAATGAGCAGTTCTTC. Translation gives CASSPTRRGNEQFF.

This rearrangement joins TRBV10-1 to TRBJ2-3; the match to TRBD2 covers 10 bases. Looked up from germline, CDR1 is WNHNN and CDR2 is SYGVQD (reference sequence). The CDR3 is made up of 18 amino acids. Trimming took 0 bases from V and 3 from J; bases not matched to a gene: 9. The CDR3 sequence is CASSESLGLASLTDTQYF. The DNA for the CDR3 is TGCGCCAGCAGTGAGTCGTTGGGACTAGCGAGCCTTACAGATACGCAGTATTTT.

The chain is built from TRBV29-1 and TRBJ2-7; no clear D. The length of the CDR3 is 14 residues. Germline CDR1 is SQVTM and CDR2 is ANQGSEA. V lost 4 bases and J 5 bases, leaving 18 bases between the germline ends. CDR3 amino acids: CSVVVAGRIDEQYF. The CDR3 DNA reads TGCAGCGTTGTTGTTGCCGGCAGGATCGACGAGCAGTACTTC.

The chain carries TRBV4-2 and TRBJ1-4; D perhaps matches TRBD1 (5 bases). This CDR3 is built from 16 residues. Germline V CDR1 and CDR2: LGHNA, YNFKEQ. Between the trimmed V and J ends, which lost 2 bases and 8 bases, there was a span of 18 bases. The CDR3 here is CASSQNLGRPGEKLFF. CDR3 coding DNA: TGTGCCAGCAGCCAAAACCTGGGACGCCCGGGGGAAAAACTGTTTTTT.